The clone carrying this T cell receptor beta chain has more than one count but fewer than ten. The target antigen is unknown. This entry is derived from a study of T cell repertoires in cytomegalovirus infection. On the study more broadly: The authors used CMV epitopes that were HLA-C-restricted (recently identified) and HLA-B-restricted (well studied). Evidence of both CMV infection and a matching HLA type came from public TCR beta signatures.

Germline trimming cut 3 bases from V and 0 bases from J; bases unmatched to any gene: 13. The CDR3 spans 19 residues. CDR1 is LGHDT and CDR2 is YNNKEL in the germline V gene (reference sequence). TCRdb used MiXCR to reprocess the reads, holding one entry per CDR3 protein. Of 84,000 or so distinct CDR3 sequences in the sample, 40% to 50% were seen once. Whole-study results and caveats: Clonotype analysis showed dominance of the ex vivo response by HLA-C-restricted CMV-specific TCR beta clonotypes. Of the TCR beta families, the public ones yielded a cumulative frequency that identified carriers of CMV plus the relevant HLA.

The rearrangement joins TRBV3-1 to TRBJ1-3; 8 bases fit TRBD1. The sample in question was CD8+ T cells from cultured PBMCs, obtained from culture after CMV antigen stimulation. This receptor was obtained from a human donor in good health (CMV status not recorded). Some clones in this sample may be carry-over from other donors' samples. The CDR3 sequence is CASSHGQGLLYSSGNTIYF. The CDR3 nucleotides are TGTGCCAGCAGCCACGGACAGGGTTTACTTTACAGCTCTGGAAACACCATATATTTT.